Listed below are T cell receptor beta chains from one sample, sequenced in a study of T cells in Graves' hyperthyroidism and ophthalmopathy. TCRdb fed the multiplex PCR reads into MiXCR, producing one record per CDR3 protein. The sample records 660,000 or so distinct CDR3 sequences, less than 25% being singletons. The sequencing sample was made of blood. Every receptor here comes from a man between 25 and 39 years old with Graves' ophthalmopathy. Each CDR3 is given with its conserved first and last residue. D genes are given only for firm matches. Only some rows state a clone size, as once, few, many or a class for expanded clones.

V gene: TRBV20-1; J gene: TRBJ2-2; clone size: .; D gene: TRBD1; CDR3 DNA: TGCAGTGCTAGAGAGAAGGGACAGGGGGCGTACACCGGGGAGCTGTTTTTT; CDR3 protein: CSAREKGQGAYTGELFF
V gene: TRBV20-1; J gene: TRBJ1-2; clone size: .; D gene: .; CDR3 DNA: TGCAGTTTAACAGGGATCCAACCCTTTTTTGATGGCTACACCTTC; CDR3 protein: CSLTGIQPFFDGYTF
V gene: TRBV6-5; J gene: TRBJ1-4; clone size: once; D gene: .; CDR3 DNA: TGTGCCAGCAGTTACAGCCGCGAGGGTGCTAATGAAAAACTGTTTTTT; CDR3 protein: CASSYSREGANEKLFF
V gene: TRBV5-6; J gene: TRBJ1-5; clone size: .; D gene: TRBD1; CDR3 DNA: TGTGCCAGCAGCTGGGGACAGGGGGCTAATCAGCCCCAGCATTTT; CDR3 protein: CASSWGQGANQPQHF
V gene: TRBV30; J gene: TRBJ1-5; clone size: many; D gene: .; CDR3 DNA: TGTGCCTTTCAACAGACGGATAGCAATCAGCCCCAGCATTTT; CDR3 protein: CAFQQTDSNQPQHF
V gene: TRBV28; J gene: TRBJ1-5; clone size: .; D gene: .; CDR3 DNA: TGTGCCAGCAGCGTCGGGGGGGGGCCCCAGCATTTT; CDR3 protein: CASSVGGGPQHF
V gene: TRBV11-3; J gene: TRBJ2-2; clone size: many; D gene: .; CDR3 DNA: TGTGCCAGCAGGGAACAAGATACCGGGGAGCTGTTTTTT; CDR3 protein: CASREQDTGELFF
V gene: TRBV30; J gene: TRBJ1-2; clone size: few; D gene: .; CDR3 DNA: TGTGCCTGGAGTTGGGCAGGGGAGGGCTACACCTTC; CDR3 protein: CAWSWAGEGYTF
V gene: TRBV6-6; J gene: TRBJ2-7; clone size: many; D gene: .; CDR3 DNA: TGTGCCAGCAGTTACTCGGGCGGGGTCGAGCAGTACTTC; CDR3 protein: CASSYSGGVEQYF
V gene: TRBV27; J gene: TRBJ2-1; clone size: .; D gene: TRBD1; CDR3 DNA: TGTGCCAGCAGTTTATCCCGACAGGGTTGGGCCAATGAGCAGTTCTTC; CDR3 protein: CASSLSRQGWANEQFF
V gene: TRBV7-2; J gene: TRBJ2-7; clone size: .; D gene: TRBD2; CDR3 DNA: TGTGCCAGCAGCTCGAGAGGGGGACTAGCGGGCTACGAGCAGTACTTC; CDR3 protein: CASSSRGGLAGYEQYF
V gene: TRBV27; J gene: TRBJ2-1; clone size: .; D gene: .; CDR3 DNA: TGTGCCAGCAGCACGGGGGAATCAGATGTCAATGAGCAGTTCTTC; CDR3 protein: CASSTGESDVNEQFF
V gene: TRBV10-3; J gene: TRBJ2-7; clone size: few; D gene: .; CDR3 DNA: TGTGCCATCAGAATCAACTACGAGCAGTACTTC; CDR3 protein: CAIRINYEQYF
V gene: TRBV27; J gene: TRBJ2-7; clone size: .; D gene: .; CDR3 DNA: TGTGCCAGCAGCTTTTCAAAGCTAGCGACCGCCTACGAGCAGTACTTC; CDR3 protein: CASSFSKLATAYEQYF
V gene: TRBV5-1; J gene: TRBJ2-7; clone size: many; D gene: TRBD2; CDR3 DNA: TGCGCCAGCAGCCCCCGCGGGGGGACTACCTACGAGCAGTACTTC; CDR3 protein: CASSPRGGTTYEQYF
V gene: TRBV28; J gene: TRBJ1-1; clone size: many; D gene: .; CDR3 DNA: TGTGCCAGCAGTTTAAGCACCGGAGTGGTGAACACTGAAGCTTTCTTT; CDR3 protein: CASSLSTGVVNTEAFF
V gene: TRBV11-2; J gene: TRBJ1-1; clone size: many; D gene: .; CDR3 DNA: TGTGCCAGCAGTTTAGTGGGGAACACTGAAGCTTTCTTT; CDR3 protein: CASSLVGNTEAFF
V gene: TRBV27; J gene: TRBJ2-7; clone size: .; D gene: TRBD1; CDR3 DNA: TGTGCCAGCAGTTTATTTTATGACAGGGAGAAGGCCTACGAGCAGTACTTC; CDR3 protein: CASSLFYDREKAYEQYF
V gene: TRBV27; J gene: TRBJ2-5; clone size: .; D gene: TRBD2; CDR3 DNA: TGTGCCAGCAGTTCAATAGGGGCGACTAGCGGGAGTAGGGAGACCCAGTACTTC; CDR3 protein: CASSSIGATSGSRETQYF
V gene: TRBV11-2; J gene: TRBJ2-7; clone size: .; D gene: TRBD2; CDR3 DNA: TGTGCCAGCAGTTCGGGACTAGCGGGAGGGAGGCTCGAGCAGTACTTC; CDR3 protein: CASSSGLAGGRLEQYF
V gene: TRBV7-9; J gene: TRBJ2-7; clone size: many; D gene: TRBD1; CDR3 DNA: TGTGCCAGCATACGGACAGGGGGCATCTACGAGCAGTACTTC; CDR3 protein: CASIRTGGIYEQYF
V gene: TRBV20-1; J gene: TRBJ1-2; clone size: few; D gene: .; CDR3 DNA: TGCAGTGCTAGACTTAAGATCCGACAGTTCAACTATGGCTACACCTTC; CDR3 protein: CSARLKIRQFNYGYTF
V gene: TRBV7-8; J gene: TRBJ1-2; clone size: few; D gene: .; CDR3 DNA: TGTGCCAGCAGCTTAGGGGGGGAGGGGAGAGACTATGGCTACACCTTC; CDR3 protein: CASSLGGEGRDYGYTF
V gene: TRBV18; J gene: TRBJ1-1; clone size: .; D gene: .; CDR3 DNA: TGTGCCAGCTCACCTGCCCCAGGGATCACTGAAGCTTTCTTT; CDR3 protein: CASSPAPGITEAFF
V gene: TRBV10-3; J gene: TRBJ1-2; clone size: few; D gene: TRBD1; CDR3 DNA: TGTGCCATCAGAGGCGGGACAGACTATGGCTACACCTTC; CDR3 protein: CAIRGGTDYGYTF
V gene: TRBV5-6; J gene: TRBJ2-6; clone size: few; D gene: TRBD1; CDR3 DNA: TGTGCCAGCAGCACTGCGACAGGGACCTACTCTGGGGCCAACGTCCTGACTTTC; CDR3 protein: CASSTATGTYSGANVLTF
V gene: TRBV15; J gene: TRBJ1-5; clone size: few; D gene: .; CDR3 DNA: TGTGCCACCAGCAGAGATCGCACAGTTCATCAGCCCCAGCATTTT; CDR3 protein: CATSRDRTVHQPQHF
V gene: TRBV7-9; J gene: TRBJ2-3; clone size: .; D gene: TRBD1; CDR3 DNA: TGTGCCAGCAGCGAGGGACAGGGGGCGAGAGATACGCAGTATTTT; CDR3 protein: CASSEGQGARDTQYF
V gene: TRBV18; J gene: TRBJ2-7; clone size: many; D gene: TRBD1; CDR3 DNA: TGTGCCAGCTCACCTCTATCACAGGGGGCGGAGAACGAGCAGTACTTC; CDR3 protein: CASSPLSQGAENEQYF
V gene: TRBV11-2; J gene: TRBJ2-7; clone size: few; D gene: .; CDR3 DNA: TGTGCCAGCAGCTTAGTTGGGGGCGCGGACGAGCAGTACTTC; CDR3 protein: CASSLVGGADEQYF
V gene: TRBV20-1; J gene: TRBJ1-1; clone size: .; D gene: .; CDR3 DNA: TGCAGTGCTAGAGCTGGAGGCCAGAACACTGAAGCTTTCTTT; CDR3 protein: CSARAGGQNTEAFF
V gene: TRBV20-1; J gene: TRBJ2-7; clone size: many; D gene: TRBD1; CDR3 DNA: TGCAGTGCTAGTTCGGGACAGGGGTACCTAAGGCCTTCCTACGAGCAGTACTTC; CDR3 protein: CSASSGQGYLRPSYEQYF
V gene: TRBV30; J gene: TRBJ2-3; clone size: few; D gene: TRBD1; CDR3 DNA: TGTGCCTGGACGACAGGGAATACAGATACGCAGTATTTT; CDR3 protein: CAWTTGNTDTQYF
V gene: TRBV6-1; J gene: TRBJ1-1; clone size: .; D gene: .; CDR3 DNA: TGTGCCAGCAGTTATGGAGGCAGGAACACTGAAGCTTTCTTT; CDR3 protein: CASSYGGRNTEAFF
V gene: TRBV2; J gene: TRBJ2-6; clone size: few; D gene: .; CDR3 DNA: TGTGCCAGCAGTCGCCGGGACGCTGGGGCCAACGTCCTGACTTTC; CDR3 protein: CASSRRDAGANVLTF
V gene: TRBV28; J gene: TRBJ1-1; clone size: many; D gene: .; CDR3 DNA: TGTGCCAGCAGGGTACAGGGTTGGACTGAAGCTTTCTTT; CDR3 protein: CASRVQGWTEAFF
V gene: TRBV5-6; J gene: TRBJ2-3; clone size: few; D gene: TRBD2; CDR3 DNA: TGTGCCAGCAGCTTGGAAGTGTGGGGCCGCGGGAGGCTTATAGATACGCAGTATTTT; CDR3 protein: CASSLEVWGRGRLIDTQYF
V gene: TRBV4-1; J gene: TRBJ1-1; clone size: once; D gene: .; CDR3 DNA: TGCGCCAGCAGCCAAGTAGAGGGGGGAGGCACTGAAGCTTTCTTT; CDR3 protein: CASSQVEGGGTEAFF
V gene: TRBV10-3; J gene: TRBJ2-3; clone size: .; D gene: TRBD2; CDR3 DNA: TGTGCCATCAGTATAAAACCGGGACTAAGCACAGATACGCAGTATTTT; CDR3 protein: CAISIKPGLSTDTQYF
V gene: TRBV6-1; J gene: TRBJ1-5; clone size: .; D gene: .; CDR3 DNA: TGTGCCAGCAGTGGAATAGGGTTACGCGCGTATAGCAATCAGCCCCAGCATTTT; CDR3 protein: CASSGIGLRAYSNQPQHF
V gene: TRBV5-1; J gene: TRBJ2-7; clone size: many; D gene: TRBD2; CDR3 DNA: TGCGCCAGCAGCCCCTCGGTAGCGGGATCCTACGAGCAGTACTTC; CDR3 protein: CASSPSVAGSYEQYF
V gene: TRBV2; J gene: TRBJ1-1; clone size: many; D gene: .; CDR3 DNA: TGTGCCAGCACGGAGGGGCGGTACACTGAAGCTTTCTTT; CDR3 protein: CASTEGRYTEAFF
V gene: TRBV4-2; J gene: TRBJ2-5; clone size: few; D gene: .; CDR3 DNA: TGTGCCAGCAGTCATAACCCGGGACTCACGGAGACCCAGTACTTC; CDR3 protein: CASSHNPGLTETQYF
V gene: TRBV20-1; J gene: TRBJ1-5; clone size: many; D gene: .; CDR3 DNA: TGCAGTGCTAGAGATTGGGGGGGCGGTCAGCCCCAGCATTTT; CDR3 protein: CSARDWGGGQPQHF
V gene: TRBV18; J gene: TRBJ2-7; clone size: many; D gene: .; CDR3 DNA: TGTGCCAGCTCCCCCGGACTTAGCTCCTACGAGCAGTACTTC; CDR3 protein: CASSPGLSSYEQYF
V gene: TRBV7-8; J gene: TRBJ2-5; clone size: many; D gene: .; CDR3 DNA: TGTGCCAGCAGCCTAGGGGTGGTCAAGGAGACCCAGTACTTC; CDR3 protein: CASSLGVVKETQYF
V gene: TRBV3-1; J gene: TRBJ2-7; clone size: .; D gene: TRBD1; CDR3 DNA: TGTGCCAGCAGCCGTCGACAGGGGAGCTCCTACGAGCAGTACTTC; CDR3 protein: CASSRRQGSSYEQYF
V gene: TRBV28; J gene: TRBJ2-5; clone size: few; D gene: TRBD1; CDR3 DNA: TGTGCCAGCAGTCCACGGACAGGGCGGGTTCAAGAGACCCAGTACTTC; CDR3 protein: CASSPRTGRVQETQYF
V gene: TRBV11-2; J gene: TRBJ1-1; clone size: many; D gene: TRBD1; CDR3 DNA: TGTGCCAGCAGCTCCACAGGGGGCTCGGGGACTGAAGCTTTCTTT; CDR3 protein: CASSSTGGSGTEAFF